These T cell receptor beta chains were read from a single sample in a study of blood T cell repertoires in COVID-19. The repertoire was sequenced with immunoSEQ multiplex PCR; TCRdb's copy has only in-frame clones and lacks some. The table shows tens of thousands of clones, with approximately 90% occurring only once. The sample comprised peripheral blood. The receptors were sampled from a woman older than 75 with acute or convalescent COVID-19. The CDR3 runs from the conserved cysteine through the conserved F or W. D genes are given only for firm matches. A clone size is listed for some rows: how often the clone was seen (once, few, many), or a class if it is expanded.

J,size,D,V,CDR3,DNA
TRBJ2-7,NA,TRBD2,TRBV7-8,CASSLRNLGYSGDEQYF,TGTGCCAGCAGCTTACGGAACTTGGGGTATAGCGGGGACGAGCAGTACTTC
TRBJ1-3,NA,NA,TRBV19,CASSFPGTTSGNTIYF,TGTGCCAGTAGCTTCCCCGGGACAACCTCTGGAAACACCATATATTTT
TRBJ1-2,once,NA,TRBV12-3/TRBV12-4,CASNPGLGYGYTF,TGTGCCAGCAACCCAGGGCTGGGCTATGGCTACACCTTC
TRBJ2-1,NA,NA,TRBV6-5,CASTRKVSNEQFF,TGTGCCAGCACCAGGAAAGTAAGCAATGAGCAGTTCTTC
TRBJ2-7,once,TRBD1,TRBV10-3,CAISDAGPTGVPYEQYF,TGTGCCATCAGTGACGCGGGGCCGACAGGGGTTCCCTACGAGCAGTACTTC
TRBJ2-5,once,NA,TRBV19,CASSIDGPGMKETQYF,TGTGCCAGTAGTATAGATGGCCCGGGAATGAAAGAGACCCAGTACTTC
TRBJ1-1,NA,TRBD1,TRBV25-1,CASQQTGGTEAFF,TGTGCCTCTCAACAAACAGGGGGGACTGAAGCTTTCTTT
TRBJ2-7,NA,NA,TRBV21-1,CASSLTSAGGSYEQYF,TGTGCCAGCAGCCTAACCTCGGCAGGGGGTTCCTACGAGCAGTACTTC
TRBJ1-6,NA,TRBD1,TRBV9,CASSRDRDSPLHF,TGTGCCAGCAGCCGGGACAGGGATTCACCCCTCCACTTT
TRBJ1-1,NA,TRBD1,TRBV19,CASSPGTGGVVRRNTEAFF,TGTGCCAGTAGCCCCGGGACAGGGGGCGTCGTGAGGAGGAACACTGAAGCTTTCTTT
TRBJ2-2,NA,NA,TRBV13,CASSLGPPGTGELFF,TGTGCCAGCAGCTTAGGACCCCCGGGCACCGGGGAGCTGTTTTTT
TRBJ2-1,NA,TRBD2,TRBV30,CAWSRGLAGGPDEQFF,TGTGCCTGGAGTAGGGGACTAGCGGGAGGGCCGGATGAGCAGTTCTTC
TRBJ1-2,NA,NA,TRBV4-1,CASSQDFIFWSGAGDYGYTF,TGCGCCAGCAGCCAAGATTTTATATTTTGGTCTGGGGCAGGTGACTATGGCTACACCTTC
TRBJ1-5,NA,TRBD1,TRBV6-2/TRBV6-3,CASSLQGAWQPQHF,TGTGCCAGCAGCTTGCAGGGGGCCTGGCAGCCCCAGCATTTT
TRBJ2-6,NA,TRBD1,TRBV14,CASSPWGGQGAPGANVLTF,TGTGCCAGCAGCCCATGGGGGGGACAGGGGGCGCCAGGGGCCAACGTCCTGACTTTC
TRBJ2-1,NA,TRBD2,TRBV3-1/TRBV3-2,CASSPQGGRENEQFF,TGTGCCAGCAGCCCCCAGGGAGGGAGGGAAAATGAGCAGTTCTTC
TRBJ1-6,NA,TRBD1,TRBV5-1,CASSPGTAGSYNSPLHF,TGCGCCAGCAGCCCTGGGACAGCCGGCTCCTATAATTCACCCCTCCACTTT
TRBJ2-3,NA,NA,TRBV7-3,CASSLGGTDTQYF,TGTGCCAGCAGCTTAGGCGGTACAGATACGCAGTATTTT
TRBJ2-3,NA,TRBD2,TRBV24-1,CATSDSAGAPDTQYF,TGTGCCACCAGTGATTCGGCGGGAGCGCCAGATACGCAGTATTTT
TRBJ1-1,NA,NA,TRBV6-5,CASRTGITEAFF,TGTGCCAGCAGAACAGGGATCACTGAAGCTTTCTTT
TRBJ2-7,few,TRBD2,TRBV27,CASSLSIGTSETYEQYF,TGTGCCAGCAGTTTATCGATAGGGACTAGCGAGACCTACGAGCAGTACTTC
TRBJ1-2,NA,TRBD1,TRBV19,CASSIGQGAHGTF,TGTGCCAGTAGTATAGGGCAGGGGGCGCATGGCACCTTC
TRBJ1-3,NA,TRBD1,TRBV4-1,CASSQDETQGAFGNTIYF,TGCGCCAGCAGCCAAGATGAAACCCAGGGGGCGTTTGGAAACACCATATATTTT
TRBJ1-1,NA,TRBD1,TRBV27,CASARDRDTTTEAFF,TGTGCCAGCGCTAGGGACAGAGATACAACCACTGAAGCTTTCTTT
TRBJ2-3,NA,TRBD2,TRBV3-1/TRBV3-2,CASRGSGSTDTQYF,TGTGCCAGCAGGGGTAGCGGGAGCACAGATACGCAGTATTTT
TRBJ1-4,NA,NA,TRBV12-3/TRBV12-4,CASSGIANEKLFF,TGTGCCAGTTCAGGGATAGCTAATGAAAAACTGTTTTTT